The entry below describes one T cell receptor (beta chain). Losses at the gene ends were 3 bases for V and 0 bases for J; bases not matched to a gene: 5. This CDR3 is 16 amino acids long. CDR1 is MNHEY and CDR2 is SMNVEV in the germline V gene (reference sequence). Assay: immunoSEQ multiplex PCR; the TCRdb copy retains only in-frame clones and omits some. The profile shows 250,000 to 350,000 clones, about 85% of them singletons. These data originate in a study of blood T cell repertoires in COVID-19. All recovered Cohort 3 donors got two negative PCRs, got clearance, or saw symptom resolution. The chain has TRBV27 and TRBJ1-5, with 7 positions matching TRBD1. This TCR was recovered from a woman in her fifties or sixties who had recovered from COVID-19. The sample taken for sequencing was PBMCs or T cells enriched from blood (not recorded which). DNA for the CDR3: TGTGCCAGCAGTTTTCTCTACAGGGGTAGCAATCAGCCCCAGCATTTT. As protein: CASSFLYRGSNQPQHF.